These 31 T cell receptor beta chains were sequenced from one sample in a study of blood T cell repertoires in COVID-19. Libraries were prepared by immunoSEQ multiplex PCR; TCRdb keeps only in-frame clonotypes and omits some of them. Of roughly 140,000 clones in the sample, approximately 88% were seen once. The source material was peripheral blood. These receptors were obtained from an older man with acute or convalescent COVID-19.

The chain has TRBV15 and TRBJ2-5; D is perhaps TRBD1 (6 bases). Trimming pared 0 bases from V and 5 bases from J, leaving 16 bases between. The CDR3 has 16 residues. Germline values: CDR1 LNHNV, CDR2 YYDKDF (reference sequence). The CDR3 DNA reads as TGTGCCACCAGCAGAGATCCGGGCAGGGGATGGGAGACCCAGTACTTC. Its protein is CATSRDPGRGWETQYF.

This clone was detected only a few times. The chain carries TRBV2 and TRBJ1-1; 7 bases agree with TRBD1. V shed 4 bases, J shed 4 bases, and the junction held 6 bases outside the gene matches. Germline values: CDR1 SNHLY, CDR2 FYNNEI. CDR3 length: 14 residues. The CDR3 spells CASSVGQKSTEAFF. The CDR3 bases are TGTGCCAGCAGTGTGGGACAGAAGTCCACTGAAGCTTTCTTT.

V and J are TRBV2 and TRBJ2-5; 10 nucleotides match TRBD2. J lost 2 bases, V lost 2 bases, and 8 bases had no gene match. This CDR3 is built from 17 residues. Germline V lookup: CDR1 SNHLY, CDR2 FYNNEI. Written as DNA, the CDR3 is TGTGCCAGCAGTGAACTAGCGGGAGAGATTACACAAGAGACCCAGTACTTC. Its protein product is CASSELAGEITQETQYF.

This clone showed up just once. This rearrangement joins TRBV5-1 to TRBJ1-4, with D unclear. Per germline, CDR1 SGHRS and CDR2 YFSETQ. V was cut by 4 bases and J by 0 bases, with 10 bases left in between. The length of the CDR3 is 15 residues. CDR3 amino acids: CASSTRAATNEKLFF. The CDR3 DNA reads as TGCGCCAGCAGCACGAGGGCCGCAACTAATGAAAAACTGTTTTTT.

V is TRBV7-2 and J is TRBJ1-1; D unclear. V was cut by 3 bases and J by 3 bases, with 8 bases left in between. The germline V gene has CDR1 SGHTA and CDR2 FQGNSA. The CDR3 spans 13 residues. The CDR3 sequence: CASSFGVDTEAFF. As DNA, the CDR3 is TGTGCCAGCAGCTTCGGGGTAGACACTGAAGCTTTCTTT. Full variable domain (outside the CDR3, taken from reference TRBV7-2 and TRBJ1-1): GAGVSQSPSNKVTEKGKDVELRCDPISGHTALYWYRQSLGQGLEFLIYFQGNSAPDKSGLPSDRFSAERTGGSVSTLTIQRTQQEDSAVYLCASSFGVDTEAFFGQGTRLTVV.

This chain connects TRBV18 to TRBJ1-6; TRBD1 matches at 9 bases. This CDR3 has 14 residues. V lost 6 bases to trimming and J lost 5 bases; unmatched junction nucleotides: 2. Germline V gene data show CDR1 as KGHSH and CDR2 as LQKENI. The CDR3 region has the DNA TGTGCCAGCTCCCGGGACAGGGATAATTCACCCCTCCACTTT. Residues: CASSRDRDNSPLHF.

The chain joins TRBV7-2 to TRBJ1-1; tentative D call: TRBD1 (5 bases). V was cut by 0 bases and J by 4 bases, with 12 bases left in between. In germline, CDR1 is SGHTA, CDR2 FQGNSA. The CDR3 has 15 amino acids. The CDR3 loop reads CASSLALGEGTEAFF. For the CDR3, the DNA is TGTGCCAGCAGCTTAGCGCTAGGGGAAGGCACTGAAGCTTTCTTT.

This clone was observed a single time. The chain joins TRBV19 to TRBJ2-7; perhaps TRBD1 as D (6 bases). V shed 6 bases and J shed 6 bases, with 15 bases lying between them. CDR1 LNHDA and CDR2 SQIVND come from the germline V gene (reference sequence). This CDR3 contains 13 residues. The CDR3, as DNA: TGTGCCAGTAGAGGGCAGGGGTTCGGCGAGCAGTACTTC. This gives the protein CASRGQGFGEQYF.

This chain uses TRBV5-4 with TRBJ2-5, with TRBD2 matching over 10 bases. The germline V gene encodes CDR1 SGHNT and CDR2 YYREEE (reference sequence). J gave up 1 base and V 4 bases, and 7 bases lay outside the gene matches. CDR3 size: 16 residues. As DNA, the CDR3 is TGTGCCAGCAGCGTAACTAGCGGGGCCACCCAAGAGACCCAGTACTTC. Protein product: CASSVTSGATQETQYF.

The rearrangement joins TRBV4-1 to TRBJ1-6; D possibly corresponds to TRBD1 (6 bases). CDR3 length: 16 residues. The germline V gene encodes CDR1 MGHRA and CDR2 YSYEKL. Trimming shortened V by 0 bases and J by 8 bases, and 14 bases separated the two germline ends. The DNA for the CDR3 is TGCGCCAGCAGCCAAGATTACACAGGGTGGGATTCACCCCTCCACTTT. It is translated as CASSQDYTGWDSPLHF.

This chain links TRBV7-9 with TRBJ2-7, with no clear D. This CDR3 is built from 12 residues. Per the germline V gene, CDR1 is SEHNR and CDR2 is FQNEAQ (reference sequence). V lost 2 bases and J 3 bases, leaving 5 bases between the germline ends. CDR3 sequence (DNA): TGTGCCAGCAGCTTATCCGGCTACGAGCAGTACTTC. Its translation is CASSLSGYEQYF.

The chain employs TRBV9 and TRBJ1-4; D is unresolved. Germline V gene data show CDR1 as SGDLS and CDR2 as YYNGEE. CDR3 length equals 13 residues. With 3 bases removed from V and 7 bases from J, the gap between germline ends came to 10 bases. The CDR3 loop reads CASSDTAGEKLFF. The CDR3 DNA is TGTGCCAGCAGCGACACTGCAGGTGAAAAACTGTTTTTT.

The chain employs TRBV10-3 and TRBJ1-1; TRBD1 is a possible D gene (6 bases). The germline CDR1 and CDR2 sequences are ENHRY and SYGVKD. This CDR3 has 17 amino acids. V was shortened by 5 bases and J by 0 bases, with 19 bases between the two germline ends. The CDR3 sequence is CAISPGAPGQMNTEAFF. CDR3 coding DNA: TGTGCCATCAGTCCAGGGGCCCCTGGTCAGATGAACACTGAAGCTTTCTTT.

The table lists this clone with a count of one. Distinct nucleotide sequences in the sample also encode this CDR3. The rearrangement links TRBV5-1 to TRBJ1-5; D not certain. Germline V gene lookup returns CDR1 SGHRS and CDR2 YFSETQ. The CDR3 is made up of 14 amino acids. Trimming stripped 0 bases from V and 5 bases from J, with 9 bases between. The CDR3 DNA sequence: TGCGCCAGCAGCTTGGGGTCCGGGGATCAGCCCCAGCATTTT. It encodes CASSLGSGDQPQHF. Complete variable domain (other parts from reference TRBV5-1 and TRBJ1-5): KAGVTQTPRYLIKTRGQQVTLSCSPISGHRSVSWYQQTPGQGLQFLFEYFSETQRNKGNFPGRFSGRQFSNSRSEMNVSTLELGDSALYLCASSLGSGDQPQHFGDGTRLSIL.

The V and J genes are TRBV29-1 and TRBJ2-5; 16 nucleotides align to TRBD2. The CDR3 spans 23 residues. The trim removed 6 bases at V and 2 bases at J, leaving 27 bases unmatched. CDR1 is SQVTM and CDR2 is ANQGSEA in the germline V gene. The CDR3 sequence is CSVPGWSGGSGLAGGPGQETQYF. CDR3 bases: TGCAGCGTCCCCGGTTGGTCGGGAGGCTCGGGACTAGCGGGAGGGCCGGGGCAAGAGACCCAGTACTTC.

The rearrangement uses TRBV6-5 and TRBJ1-2, with a weak D call TRBD1 (5 bases). The V end was cut by 6 bases, the J end by 4 bases, with 15 bases between. CDR1 and CDR2 (germline): MNHEY, SVGAGI. The CDR3 has 14 amino acids. Here the CDR3 DNA reads TGTGCCAGCAGGGGAGTGGGCGGGGGCTATGGCTACACCTTC. Translation: CASRGVGGGYGYTF.

The chain joins TRBV19 to TRBJ2-5; no firm D call. Germline-derived CDR1 and CDR2 are LNHDA and SQIVND (reference sequence). The CDR3 is 16 amino acids. Trimming left V 0 bases short and J 4 bases short, with 15 bases between. CDR3 nucleotide sequence: TGTGCCAGTAGTATAGATAGACCCCCTCAGGCAGAGACCCAGTACTTC. It translates to CASSIDRPPQAETQYF.

The V and J genes are TRBV7-6 and TRBJ1-1, with TRBD1 matching over 7 bases. The germline CDR1 and CDR2 sequences are SGHVS and FNYEAQ. V was clipped by 1 base and J by 4 bases; unmatched bases: 15. CDR3 length: 18 amino acids. CDR3 DNA sequence: TGTGCCAGCAGCTTAGGTTCCCGCGTCAGGGGGGCCGGCACTGAAGCTTTCTTT. Translation gives CASSLGSRVRGAGTEAFF.

This chain uses TRBV3-1 (or the pseudogene TRBV3-2) with TRBJ2-1; tentatively, D is TRBD2 (5 bases). The CDR3 is 14 residues long. Germline V lookup: CDR1 LGHDT, CDR2 YNNKEL (reference sequence). V was pared by 1 base and J by 7 bases, with 11 bases between. As DNA, the CDR3 is TGTGCCAGCAGCCAAGGGTACGGAGGTAATGAGCAGTTCTTC. Translation: CASSQGYGGNEQFF.

This clone occurred once. The chain recombines TRBV27 with TRBJ2-1; tentative D call: TRBD2 (7 bases). Germline loops: CDR1 MNHEY, CDR2 SMNVEV (reference sequence). Deletions cut 3 bases from V and 12 bases from J, with 18 bases between. The CDR3 has 14 amino acids. The CDR3 is CASSFSGGTTPQFF. CDR3 coding DNA: TGTGCCAGCAGTTTCTCGGGGGGCACAACACCGCAGTTCTTC.

This chain links TRBV20-1 with TRBJ1-4; the D gene is possibly TRBD1 (5 bases). CDR1 is DFQATT and CDR2 is SNEGSKA in the germline V gene (reference sequence). Trimming took 3 bases from V and 6 from J, leaving 20 bases between them. This CDR3 is 16 amino acids long. The CDR3 nucleotides are TGCAGTGCTAGTAACGTGTGGGGGGAAAGAGATGAAAAACTGTTTTTT. Translation: CSASNVWGERDEKLFF.

J is TRBJ1-2 and V is TRBV5-6; D is unresolved. The length of the CDR3 is 14 residues. The V end was cut by 3 bases, the J end by 0 bases, with 9 bases between. The germline V gene encodes CDR1 SGHDT and CDR2 YYEEEE. The CDR3 DNA is TGTGCCAGCAGCTCCCCTACGGCTAACTATGGCTACACCTTC. It encodes CASSSPTANYGYTF.

The CDR3 reads CSASGVGGPIYEQFF. The CDR3 DNA reads as TGCAGTGCTAGTGGGGTGGGAGGGCCAATTTATGAGCAGTTCTTC. The V gene is TRBV20-1, the J gene TRBJ2-1; TRBD2 matches at 7 bases. The CDR3 extends over 15 amino acids. CDR1 and CDR2 from the germline V gene are DFQATT and SNEGSKA (reference sequence). V shed 3 bases and J 8 bases; nucleotides not matched to a gene: 13.

This chain uses TRBV21-1 with TRBJ2-5; no DNA check was done on the table's D call, TRBD1. TRBV21-1 is described as a pseudogene. The CDR3 is 16 amino acids. The CDR3 loop is CASSKAPGQGGETQYF. As DNA, the CDR3 is TGTGCCAGCAGCAAAGCCCCTGGACAGGGGGGAGAGACCCAGTACTTC.

The V call is TRBV7-2, the J call TRBJ2-3; D ambiguous. Looked up from germline, CDR1 is SGHTA and CDR2 is FQGNSA. The CDR3 totals 13 residues. Trimming left V 0 bases short and J 4 bases short, with 5 bases between. The CDR3 here is CASSLAYSDTQYF. The DNA of the CDR3 is TGTGCCAGCAGCTTAGCCTATTCAGATACGCAGTATTTT.

CDR3 nucleotides: TGTGCCAGCAATATTAAACAGGGCCACGGGGAGCTGTTTTTT. Translation gives CASNIKQGHGELFF. V usage is TRBV7-8 and J usage is TRBJ2-2, with D perhaps TRBD1 (6 bases). The CDR3 runs 14 residues. The germline gives CDR1 SGHVS, CDR2 FQNEAQ. Trimming pared 7 bases from V and 7 bases from J, leaving 16 bases between.

The table lists this clone with a few counts. The chain employs TRBV18 and TRBJ1-1; D might be TRBD1 (6 bases). The CDR3 has 17 amino acids. Trimming removed 3 bases at V and 0 bases at J, with 17 bases between. CDR1 and CDR2 (germline): KGHSH, LQKENI. CDR3 sequence reads: CASSPQGRRNMNTEAFF. The CDR3 DNA sequence: TGTGCCAGCTCACCTCAGGGGCGGAGGAACATGAACACTGAAGCTTTCTTT.

This rearrangement joins TRBV7-2 to TRBJ1-1, with unresolved D. Trimming removed 5 bases from V and 0 bases from J, with 7 bases in between. The V gene's germline CDR1 is SGHTA and CDR2 FQGNSA. This CDR3 spans 13 amino acids. CDR3 DNA: TGTGCCAGCAGCGTGAGCTTGAACACTGAAGCTTTCTTT. Residues: CASSVSLNTEAFF.

The chain carries TRBV28 and TRBJ2-7; D is ambiguous. The CDR3 sequence is 19 residues long. V lost 3 bases, J lost 2 bases, and 26 bases lay in between. Germline CDR1 reads MDHEN; CDR2 reads SYDVKM. The CDR3 DNA sequence: TGTGCCAGCAGTTTTAGCCTTGGGTCGTTTGGAGCTACAACCTACGAGCAGTACTTC. It is translated as CASSFSLGSFGATTYEQYF.

This clone was observed a single time. The sample has other DNA sequences that encode this CDR3 too. The rearrangement links TRBV9 to TRBJ1-5; the match to TRBD1 covers 12 bases. V lost 4 bases and J lost 7; bases outside the gene matches: 3. The CDR3 sequence is 14 residues long. Per germline, CDR1 SGDLS and CDR2 YYNGEE. CDR3 nucleotides: TGTGCCAGCAGCCCCGGGACAGGGGGCCAGCCCCAGCATTTT. This translates into CASSPGTGGQPQHF.

The CDR3 protein is CASSLRDRERQPQHF. The CDR3 coding sequence is TGTGCCAGCAGTCTCCGGGACAGGGAGCGTCAGCCCCAGCATTTT. The chain employs TRBV28 and TRBJ1-5, with 9 bases identical to TRBD1. The trim removed 5 bases at V and 6 bases at J, leaving 8 bases unmatched. There are 15 residues in the CDR3. From germline, CDR1 is MDHEN and CDR2 SYDVKM.